This record looks at one TCR beta chain sequence and its context. These data originate in a study of T cell changes during pregnancy in multiple sclerosis. The CDR3 has 16 residues. Per germline, CDR1 LNHNV and CDR2 YYDKDF (reference sequence). Trimming took 1 base from V and 9 from J, leaving 16 bases between them. Clones were read by immunoSEQ multiplex PCR, and TCRdb kept only the in-frame ones, dropping some. The data contain over 85,000 clones, over 75% of them singletons. The genes are TRBV15 and TRBJ1-6, with D perhaps matching TRBD1 (6 bases). This clonotype originated in a female donor in good health, enrolled as a control in a pregnancy study. The source material was peripheral blood, sampled in the second trimester of pregnancy. CDR3 residues: CATSRAYQGSGSPLHF. CDR3 bases: TGTGCCACCAGCAGAGCATACCAGGGGAGCGGTTCACCCCTCCACTTT.